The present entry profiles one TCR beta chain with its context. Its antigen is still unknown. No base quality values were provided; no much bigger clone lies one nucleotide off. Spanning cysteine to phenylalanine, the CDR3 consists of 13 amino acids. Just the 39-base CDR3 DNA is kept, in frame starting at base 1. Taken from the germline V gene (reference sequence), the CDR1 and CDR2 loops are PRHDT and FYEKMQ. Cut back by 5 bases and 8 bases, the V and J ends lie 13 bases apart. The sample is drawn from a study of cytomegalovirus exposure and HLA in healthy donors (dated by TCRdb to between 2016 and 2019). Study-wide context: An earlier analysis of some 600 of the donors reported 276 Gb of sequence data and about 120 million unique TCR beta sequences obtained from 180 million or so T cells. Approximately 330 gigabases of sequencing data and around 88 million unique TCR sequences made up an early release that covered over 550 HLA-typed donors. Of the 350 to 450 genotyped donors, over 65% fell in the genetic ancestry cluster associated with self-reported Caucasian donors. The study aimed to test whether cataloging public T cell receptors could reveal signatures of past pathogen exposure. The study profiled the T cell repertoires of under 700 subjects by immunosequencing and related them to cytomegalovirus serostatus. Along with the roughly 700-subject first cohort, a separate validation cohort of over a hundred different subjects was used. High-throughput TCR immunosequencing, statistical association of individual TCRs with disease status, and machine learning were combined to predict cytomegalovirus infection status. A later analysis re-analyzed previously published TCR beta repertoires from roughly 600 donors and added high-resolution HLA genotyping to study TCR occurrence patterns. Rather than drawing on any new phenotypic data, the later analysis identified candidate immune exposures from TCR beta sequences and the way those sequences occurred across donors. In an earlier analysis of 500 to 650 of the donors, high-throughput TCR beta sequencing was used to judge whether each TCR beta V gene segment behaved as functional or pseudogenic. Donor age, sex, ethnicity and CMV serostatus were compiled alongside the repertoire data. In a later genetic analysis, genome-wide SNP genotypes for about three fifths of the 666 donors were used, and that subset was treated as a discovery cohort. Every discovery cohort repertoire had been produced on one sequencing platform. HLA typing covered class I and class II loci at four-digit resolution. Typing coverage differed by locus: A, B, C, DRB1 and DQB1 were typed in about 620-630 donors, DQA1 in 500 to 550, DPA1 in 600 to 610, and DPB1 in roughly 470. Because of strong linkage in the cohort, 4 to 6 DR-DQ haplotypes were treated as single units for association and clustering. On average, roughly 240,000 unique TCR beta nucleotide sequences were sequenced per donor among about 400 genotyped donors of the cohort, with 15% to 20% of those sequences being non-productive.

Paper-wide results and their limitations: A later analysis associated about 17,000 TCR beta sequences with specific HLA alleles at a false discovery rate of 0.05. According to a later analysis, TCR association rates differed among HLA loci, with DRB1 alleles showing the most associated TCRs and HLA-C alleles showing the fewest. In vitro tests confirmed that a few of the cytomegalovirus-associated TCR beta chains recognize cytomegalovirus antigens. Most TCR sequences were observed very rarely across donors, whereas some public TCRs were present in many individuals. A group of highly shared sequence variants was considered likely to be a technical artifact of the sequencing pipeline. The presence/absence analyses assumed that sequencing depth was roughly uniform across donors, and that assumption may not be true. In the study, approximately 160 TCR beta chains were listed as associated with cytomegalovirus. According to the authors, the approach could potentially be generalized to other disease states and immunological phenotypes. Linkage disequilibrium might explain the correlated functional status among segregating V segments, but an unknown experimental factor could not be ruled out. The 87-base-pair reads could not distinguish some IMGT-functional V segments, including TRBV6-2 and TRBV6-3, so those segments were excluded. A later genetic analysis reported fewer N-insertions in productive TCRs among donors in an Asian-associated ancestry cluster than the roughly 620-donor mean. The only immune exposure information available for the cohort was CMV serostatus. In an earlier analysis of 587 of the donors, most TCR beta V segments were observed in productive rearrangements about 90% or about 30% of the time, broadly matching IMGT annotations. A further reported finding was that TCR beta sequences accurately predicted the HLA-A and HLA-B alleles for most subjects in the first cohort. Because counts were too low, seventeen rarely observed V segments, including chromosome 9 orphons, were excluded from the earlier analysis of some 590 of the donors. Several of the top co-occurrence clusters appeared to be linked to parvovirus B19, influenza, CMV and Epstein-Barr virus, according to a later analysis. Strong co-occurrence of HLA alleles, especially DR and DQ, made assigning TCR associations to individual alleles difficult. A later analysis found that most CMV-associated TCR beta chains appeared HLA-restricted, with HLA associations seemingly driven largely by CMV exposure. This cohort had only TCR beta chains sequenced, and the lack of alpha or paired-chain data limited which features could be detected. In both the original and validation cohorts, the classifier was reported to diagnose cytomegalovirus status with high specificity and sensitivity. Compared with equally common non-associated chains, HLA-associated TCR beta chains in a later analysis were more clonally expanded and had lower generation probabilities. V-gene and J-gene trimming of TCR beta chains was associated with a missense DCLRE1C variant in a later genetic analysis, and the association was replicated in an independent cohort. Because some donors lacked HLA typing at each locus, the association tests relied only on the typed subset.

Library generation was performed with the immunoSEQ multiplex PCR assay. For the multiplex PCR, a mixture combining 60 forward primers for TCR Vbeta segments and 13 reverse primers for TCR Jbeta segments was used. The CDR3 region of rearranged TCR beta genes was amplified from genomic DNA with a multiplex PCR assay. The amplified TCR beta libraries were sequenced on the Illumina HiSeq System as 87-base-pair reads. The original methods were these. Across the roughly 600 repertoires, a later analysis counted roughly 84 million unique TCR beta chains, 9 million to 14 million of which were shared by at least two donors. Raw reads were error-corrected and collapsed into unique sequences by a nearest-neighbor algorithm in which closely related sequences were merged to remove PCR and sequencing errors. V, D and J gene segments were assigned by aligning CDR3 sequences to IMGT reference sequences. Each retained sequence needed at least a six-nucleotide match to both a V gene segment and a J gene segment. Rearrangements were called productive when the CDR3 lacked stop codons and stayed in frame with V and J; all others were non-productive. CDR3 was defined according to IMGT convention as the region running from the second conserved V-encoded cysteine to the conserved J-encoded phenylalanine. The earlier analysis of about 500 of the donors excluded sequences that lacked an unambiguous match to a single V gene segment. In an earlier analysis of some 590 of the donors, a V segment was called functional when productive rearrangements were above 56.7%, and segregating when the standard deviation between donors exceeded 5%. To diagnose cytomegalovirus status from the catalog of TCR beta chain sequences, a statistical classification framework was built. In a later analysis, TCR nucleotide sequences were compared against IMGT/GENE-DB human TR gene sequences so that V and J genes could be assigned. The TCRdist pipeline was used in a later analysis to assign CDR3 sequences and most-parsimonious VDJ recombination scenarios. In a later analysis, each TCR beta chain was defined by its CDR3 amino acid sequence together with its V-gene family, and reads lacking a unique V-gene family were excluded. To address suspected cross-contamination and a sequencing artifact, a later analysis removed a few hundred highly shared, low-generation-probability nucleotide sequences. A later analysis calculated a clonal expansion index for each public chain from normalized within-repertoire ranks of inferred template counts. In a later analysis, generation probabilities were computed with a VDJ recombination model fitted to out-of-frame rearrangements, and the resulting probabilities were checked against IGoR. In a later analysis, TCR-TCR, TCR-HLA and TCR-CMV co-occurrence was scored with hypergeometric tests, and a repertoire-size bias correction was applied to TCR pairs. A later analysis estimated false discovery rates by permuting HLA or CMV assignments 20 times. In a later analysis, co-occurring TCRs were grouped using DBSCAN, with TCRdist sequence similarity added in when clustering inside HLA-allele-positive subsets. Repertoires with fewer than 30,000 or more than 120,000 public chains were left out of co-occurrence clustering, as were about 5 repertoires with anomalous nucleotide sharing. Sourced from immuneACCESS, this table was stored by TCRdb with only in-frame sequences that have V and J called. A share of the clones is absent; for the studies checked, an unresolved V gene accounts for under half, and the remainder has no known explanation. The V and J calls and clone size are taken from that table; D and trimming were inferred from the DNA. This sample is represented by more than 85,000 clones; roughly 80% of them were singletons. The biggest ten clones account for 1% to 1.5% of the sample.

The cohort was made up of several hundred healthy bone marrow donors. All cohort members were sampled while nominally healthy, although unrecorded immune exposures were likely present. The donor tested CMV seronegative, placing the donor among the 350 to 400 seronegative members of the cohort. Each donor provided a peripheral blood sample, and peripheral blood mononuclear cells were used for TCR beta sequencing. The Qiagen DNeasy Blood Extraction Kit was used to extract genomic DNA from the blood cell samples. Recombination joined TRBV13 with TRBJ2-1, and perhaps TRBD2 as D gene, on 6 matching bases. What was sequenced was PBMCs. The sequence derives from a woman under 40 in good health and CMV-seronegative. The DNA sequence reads TGTGCCAGCAGCCCCTCTAGCGTCGATGAGCAGTTCTTC. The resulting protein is CASSPSSVDEQFF.